Listed here is a single TCR beta chain. Its antigen is unknown. Germline V gene data show CDR1 as LNHDA and CDR2 as SQIVND (reference sequence). The ends lost 3 bases at V and 12 bases at J; junction bases unmatched: 14. There are 16 residues in the CDR3. This sample stems from a study of persistence of HIV-infected CD4 T cells. General observations from the study: Antigen-responding cells were enriched for degenerate expanded CDR3beta sequences. CMV- and Gag-responding cells had lower TCRbeta richness than CD3/CD28-responding cells.

This was the immunoSEQ version 4 assay in survey mode. Repertoires were generated with immunoSEQ multiplex PCR, while TCRdb's copy carries only in-frame clones and drops some. This table has more than 45,000 clones, more than 60% appearing once. The stimulus was lysate of CMV-infected fibroblasts, 10 ug/mL. CD40L/CD69 double-negative CD45RO-high memory CD4+ T cells were collected. The sequence was obtained from an adult man with HIV who was CMV-seropositive. The chain recombines TRBV19 with TRBJ2-1; TRBD2 agrees at 10 bases. This specimen consisted of CD4+ T cells sorted from PBMCs after approximately 20-hour stimulation, obtained from a patient who received antiretroviral therapy. CDR3 loop: CASSMASLAGEDSQFF. As DNA, the CDR3 is TGTGCCAGTAGTATGGCAAGTCTAGCGGGAGAGGATTCGCAGTTCTTC.